This TCR beta chain was recovered during a study of blood T cell repertoires in COVID-19. Study summary: COVID-19 samples collected from the United States, Italy and Spain covered acute and convalescent phases. T cells, B-cell-depleted T cells, or PBMCs supplied cDNA or gDNA.

Data came from immunoSEQ multiplex PCR; TCRdb stores just in-frame clones and leaves some out. The sample has over 150,000 clones, 84% seen once; the top ten hold around 14%. Germline CDR1 SQVTM, CDR2 ANQGSEA. The CDR3 is 14 residues long. Losses at the gene ends were 7 bases for V and 3 bases for J; bases not matched to a gene: 8. In its sample, this clone was seen once. Sequenced: peripheral blood. The clonotype was recovered from a young man with active or convalescent COVID-19. J is TRBJ1-1 and V is TRBV29-1; 10 bases fit TRBD1. The DNA of the CDR3 is TGCAGCGGGACGACAGGGGGCGCGGACACTGAAGCTTTCTTT. Translating gives CSGTTGGADTEAFF.